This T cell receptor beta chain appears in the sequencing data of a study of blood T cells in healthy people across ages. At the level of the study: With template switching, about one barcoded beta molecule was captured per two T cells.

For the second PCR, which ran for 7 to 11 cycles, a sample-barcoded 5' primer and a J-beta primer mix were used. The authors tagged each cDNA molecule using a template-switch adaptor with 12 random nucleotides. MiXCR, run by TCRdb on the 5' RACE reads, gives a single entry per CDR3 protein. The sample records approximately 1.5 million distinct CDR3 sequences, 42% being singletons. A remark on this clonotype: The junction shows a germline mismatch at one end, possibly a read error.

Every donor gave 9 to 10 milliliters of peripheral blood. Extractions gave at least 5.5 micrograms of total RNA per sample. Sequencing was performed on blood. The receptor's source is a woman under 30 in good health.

Here the CDR3 reads CTSSQLAGGTNNEQFF. In nucleotides, the CDR3 is TGCACCAGCAGCCAACTAGCGGGGGGAACAAATAATGAGCAGTTCTTC. The gene calls are TRBV4-3 and TRBJ2-1; 12 positions agree with TRBD2. The CDR3 is 16 amino acids. Germline values: CDR1 LGHNA, CDR2 YSLEER.